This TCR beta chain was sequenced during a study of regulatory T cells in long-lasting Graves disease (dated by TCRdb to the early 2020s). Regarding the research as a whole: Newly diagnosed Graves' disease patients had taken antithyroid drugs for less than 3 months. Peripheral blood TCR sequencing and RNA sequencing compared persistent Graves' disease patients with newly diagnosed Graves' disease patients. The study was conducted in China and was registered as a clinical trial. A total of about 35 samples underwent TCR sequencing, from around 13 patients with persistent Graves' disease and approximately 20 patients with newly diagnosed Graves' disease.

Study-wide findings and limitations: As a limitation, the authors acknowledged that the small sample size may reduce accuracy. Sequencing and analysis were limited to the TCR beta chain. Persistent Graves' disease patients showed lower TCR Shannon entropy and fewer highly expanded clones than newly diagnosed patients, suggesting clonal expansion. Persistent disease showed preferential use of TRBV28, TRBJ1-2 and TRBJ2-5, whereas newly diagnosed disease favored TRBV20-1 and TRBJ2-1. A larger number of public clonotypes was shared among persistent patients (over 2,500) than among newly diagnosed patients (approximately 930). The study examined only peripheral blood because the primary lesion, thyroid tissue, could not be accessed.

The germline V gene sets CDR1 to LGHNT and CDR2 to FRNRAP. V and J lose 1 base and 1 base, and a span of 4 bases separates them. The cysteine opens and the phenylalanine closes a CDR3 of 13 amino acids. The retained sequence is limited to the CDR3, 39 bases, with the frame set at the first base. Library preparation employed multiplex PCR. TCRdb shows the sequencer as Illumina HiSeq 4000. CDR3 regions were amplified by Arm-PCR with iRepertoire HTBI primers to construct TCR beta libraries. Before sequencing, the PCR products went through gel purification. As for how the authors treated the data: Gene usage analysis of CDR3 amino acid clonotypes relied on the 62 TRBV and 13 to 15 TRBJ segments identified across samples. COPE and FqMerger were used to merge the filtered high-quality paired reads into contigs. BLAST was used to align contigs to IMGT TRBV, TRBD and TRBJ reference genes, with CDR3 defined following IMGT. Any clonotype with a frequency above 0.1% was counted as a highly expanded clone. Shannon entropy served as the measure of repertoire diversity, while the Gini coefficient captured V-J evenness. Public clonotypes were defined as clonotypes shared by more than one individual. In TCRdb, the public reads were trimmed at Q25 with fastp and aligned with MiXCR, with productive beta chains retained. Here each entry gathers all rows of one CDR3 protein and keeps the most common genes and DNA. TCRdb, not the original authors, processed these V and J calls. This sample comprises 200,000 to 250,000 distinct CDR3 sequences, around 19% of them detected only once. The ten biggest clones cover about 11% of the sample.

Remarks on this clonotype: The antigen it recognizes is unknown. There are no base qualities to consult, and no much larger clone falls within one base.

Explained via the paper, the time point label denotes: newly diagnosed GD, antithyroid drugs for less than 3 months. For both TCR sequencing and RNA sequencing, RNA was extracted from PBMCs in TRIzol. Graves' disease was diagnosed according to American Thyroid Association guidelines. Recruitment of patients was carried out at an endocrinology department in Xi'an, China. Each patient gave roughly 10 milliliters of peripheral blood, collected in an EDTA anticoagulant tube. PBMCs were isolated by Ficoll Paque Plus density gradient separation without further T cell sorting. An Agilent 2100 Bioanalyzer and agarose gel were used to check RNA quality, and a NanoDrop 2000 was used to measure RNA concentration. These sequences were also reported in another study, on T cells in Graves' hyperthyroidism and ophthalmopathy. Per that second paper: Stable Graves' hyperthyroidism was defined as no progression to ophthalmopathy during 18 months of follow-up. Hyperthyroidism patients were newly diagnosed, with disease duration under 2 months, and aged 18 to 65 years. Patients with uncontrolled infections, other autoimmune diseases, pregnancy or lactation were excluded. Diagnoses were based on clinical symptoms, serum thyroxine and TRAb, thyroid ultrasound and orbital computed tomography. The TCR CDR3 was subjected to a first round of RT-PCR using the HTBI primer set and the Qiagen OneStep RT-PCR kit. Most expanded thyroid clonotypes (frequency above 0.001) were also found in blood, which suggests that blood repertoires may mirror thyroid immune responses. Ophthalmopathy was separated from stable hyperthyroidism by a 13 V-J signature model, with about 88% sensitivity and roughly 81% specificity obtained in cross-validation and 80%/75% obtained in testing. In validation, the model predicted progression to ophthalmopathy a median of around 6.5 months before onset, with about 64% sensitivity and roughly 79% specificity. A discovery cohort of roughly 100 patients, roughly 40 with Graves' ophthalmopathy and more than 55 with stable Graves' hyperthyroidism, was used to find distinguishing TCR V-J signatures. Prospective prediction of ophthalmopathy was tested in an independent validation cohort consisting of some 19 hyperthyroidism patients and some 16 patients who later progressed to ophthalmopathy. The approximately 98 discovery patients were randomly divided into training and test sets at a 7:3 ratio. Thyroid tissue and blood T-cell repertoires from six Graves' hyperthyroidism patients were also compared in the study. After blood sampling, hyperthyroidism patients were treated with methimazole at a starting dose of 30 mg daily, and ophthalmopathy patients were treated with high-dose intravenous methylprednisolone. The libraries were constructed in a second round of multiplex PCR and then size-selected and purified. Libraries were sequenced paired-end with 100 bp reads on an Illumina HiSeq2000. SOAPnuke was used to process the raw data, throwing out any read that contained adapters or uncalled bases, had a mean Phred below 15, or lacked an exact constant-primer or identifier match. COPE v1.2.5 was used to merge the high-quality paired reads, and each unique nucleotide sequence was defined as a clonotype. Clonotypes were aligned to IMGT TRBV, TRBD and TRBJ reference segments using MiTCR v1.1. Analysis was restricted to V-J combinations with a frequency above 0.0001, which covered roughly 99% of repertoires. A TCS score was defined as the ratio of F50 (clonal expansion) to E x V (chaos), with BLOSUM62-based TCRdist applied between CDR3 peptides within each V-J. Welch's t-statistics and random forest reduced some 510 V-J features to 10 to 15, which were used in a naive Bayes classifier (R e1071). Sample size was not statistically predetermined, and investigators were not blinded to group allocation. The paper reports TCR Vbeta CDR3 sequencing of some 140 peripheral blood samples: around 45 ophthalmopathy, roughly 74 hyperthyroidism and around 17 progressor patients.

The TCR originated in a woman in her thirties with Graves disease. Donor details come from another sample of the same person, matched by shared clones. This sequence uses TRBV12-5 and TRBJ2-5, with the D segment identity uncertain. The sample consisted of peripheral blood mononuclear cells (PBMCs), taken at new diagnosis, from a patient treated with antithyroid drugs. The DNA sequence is TGTGCTAGTGGTTTGGCGGGCCAAGAGACCCAGTACTTC. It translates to CASGLAGQETQYF. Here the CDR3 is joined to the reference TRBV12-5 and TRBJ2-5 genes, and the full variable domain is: DARVTQTPRHKVTEMGQEVTMRCQPILGHNTVFWYRQTMMQGLELLAYFRNRAPLDDSGMPKDRFSAEMPDATLATLKIQPSEPRDSAVYFCASGLAGQETQYFGPGTRLLVL.